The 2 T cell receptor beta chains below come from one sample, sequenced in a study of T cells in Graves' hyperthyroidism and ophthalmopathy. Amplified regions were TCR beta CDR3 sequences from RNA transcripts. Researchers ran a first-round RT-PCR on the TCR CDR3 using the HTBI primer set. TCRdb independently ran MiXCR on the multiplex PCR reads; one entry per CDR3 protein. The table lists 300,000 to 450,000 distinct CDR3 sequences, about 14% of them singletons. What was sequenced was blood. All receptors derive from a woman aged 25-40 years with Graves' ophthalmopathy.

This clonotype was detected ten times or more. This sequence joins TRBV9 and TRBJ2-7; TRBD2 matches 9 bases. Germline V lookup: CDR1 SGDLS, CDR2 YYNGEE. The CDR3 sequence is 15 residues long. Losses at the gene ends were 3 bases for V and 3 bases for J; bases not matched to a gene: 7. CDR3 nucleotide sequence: TGTGCCAGCAGCGGCGCTCCTAGCGGGGACTACGAGCAGTACTTC. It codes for CASSGAPSGDYEQYF.

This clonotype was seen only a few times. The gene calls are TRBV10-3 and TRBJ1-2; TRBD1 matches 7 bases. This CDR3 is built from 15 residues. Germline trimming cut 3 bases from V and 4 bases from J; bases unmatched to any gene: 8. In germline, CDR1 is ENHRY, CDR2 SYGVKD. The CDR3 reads CAISDWEGGSYGYTF. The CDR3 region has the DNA TGTGCCATCAGTGATTGGGAAGGGGGCTCCTATGGCTACACCTTC.